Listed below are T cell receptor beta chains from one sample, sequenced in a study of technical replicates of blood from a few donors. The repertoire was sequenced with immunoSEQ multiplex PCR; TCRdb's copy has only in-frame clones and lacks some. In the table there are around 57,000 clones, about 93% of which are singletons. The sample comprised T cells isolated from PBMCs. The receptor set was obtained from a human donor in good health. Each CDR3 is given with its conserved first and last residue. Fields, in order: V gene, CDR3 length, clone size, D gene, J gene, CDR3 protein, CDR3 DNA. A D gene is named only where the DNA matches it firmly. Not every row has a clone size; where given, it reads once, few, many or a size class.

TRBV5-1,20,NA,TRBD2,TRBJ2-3,CASSSVYVGGGAYSTDTQYF,TGCGCCAGCAGCTCCGTTTATGTGGGCGGGGGGGCCTATAGCACAGATACGCAGTATTTT
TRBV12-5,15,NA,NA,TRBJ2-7,CASGLRKAGFDEQYF,TGTGCTAGTGGTTTGCGAAAAGCAGGGTTCGACGAGCAGTACTTC
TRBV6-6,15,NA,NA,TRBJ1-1,CASSSSQSGATEAFF,TGTGCCAGCAGTTCAAGCCAATCAGGGGCCACTGAAGCTTTCTTT
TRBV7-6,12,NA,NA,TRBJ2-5,CASSLAPETQYF,TGTGCCAGCAGCTTAGCTCCGGAGACCCAGTACTTC
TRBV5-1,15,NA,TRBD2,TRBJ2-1,CASSRGAGVVYEQFF,TGCGCCAGCAGCCGCGGGGCGGGAGTAGTATATGAGCAGTTCTTC
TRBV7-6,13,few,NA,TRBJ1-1,CASSSGQNTEAFF,TGTGCCAGCAGCTCAGGACAAAACACTGAAGCTTTCTTT
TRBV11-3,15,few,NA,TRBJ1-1,CASSFPGSEDTEAFF,TGTGCCAGCAGCTTCCCAGGTAGCGAGGACACTGAAGCTTTCTTT
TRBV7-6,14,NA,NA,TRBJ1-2,CASSFGDTSYGYTF,TGTGCCAGCAGCTTTGGGGACACCAGCTATGGCTACACCTTC
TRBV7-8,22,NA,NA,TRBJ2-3,CASSRFRIGRPGLETSTDTQYF,TGTGCCAGCAGCCGTTTTCGCATTGGTCGGCCCGGACTGGAGACTAGCACAGATACGCAGTATTTT
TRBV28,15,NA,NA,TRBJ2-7,CASNPGGAGEGEQYF,TGTGCCAGCAATCCGGGTGGGGCAGGGGAGGGCGAGCAGTACTTC
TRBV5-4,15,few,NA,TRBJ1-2,CASSLAQTGPGGYTF,TGTGCCAGCAGCTTGGCGCAGACAGGACCAGGTGGCTACACCTTC
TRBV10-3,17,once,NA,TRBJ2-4,CAISESPGARTKNIQYF,TGTGCCATCAGTGAGTCGCCAGGGGCGCGTACCAAAAACATTCAGTACTTC
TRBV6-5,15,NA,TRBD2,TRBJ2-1,CASSYSTSTASGVFF,TGTGCCAGCAGTTACTCGACTTCCACTGCTAGCGGGGTTTTCTTC
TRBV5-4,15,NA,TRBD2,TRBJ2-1,CASSLGLAGSGEQFF,TGTGCCAGCAGTCTGGGACTAGCGGGGTCCGGTGAGCAGTTCTTC
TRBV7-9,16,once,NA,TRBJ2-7,CASSTWKVIRVDEQYF,TGTGCCAGCAGCACCTGGAAGGTCATTCGGGTGGACGAGCAGTACTTC
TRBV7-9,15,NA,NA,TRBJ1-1,CASRVGGSFDTEAFF,TGTGCCAGCAGGGTCGGGGGGTCTTTCGACACTGAAGCTTTCTTT
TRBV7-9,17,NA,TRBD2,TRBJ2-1,CASSLLAGGPGSNEQFF,TGTGCCAGCAGCTTGCTAGCGGGAGGACCCGGATCGAATGAGCAGTTCTTC
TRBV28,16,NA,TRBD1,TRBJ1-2,CASSVQSGTGVHGYTF,TGTGCCAGCAGTGTACAGTCCGGGACAGGGGTGCATGGCTACACCTTC
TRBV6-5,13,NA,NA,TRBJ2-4,CASREVAKNIQYF,TGTGCCAGCCGCGAGGTAGCCAAAAACATTCAGTACTTC
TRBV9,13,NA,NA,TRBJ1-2,CASSVQGGYGYTF,TGTGCCAGCAGCGTACAGGGCGGCTATGGCTACACCTTC
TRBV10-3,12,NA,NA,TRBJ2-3,CAVGGNTDTQYF,TGTGCCGTCGGAGGAAACACAGATACGCAGTATTTT
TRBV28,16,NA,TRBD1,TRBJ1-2,CASSFTPDREAYGYTF,TGTGCCAGCAGTTTTACTCCCGACAGGGAGGCCTATGGCTACACCTTC
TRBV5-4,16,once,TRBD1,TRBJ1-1,CASSHPGQNMNTEAFF,TGTGCCAGCAGTCACCCGGGACAGAACATGAACACTGAAGCTTTCTTT
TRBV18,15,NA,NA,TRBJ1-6,CASSQGIGDNSPLHF,TGTGCCAGCTCACAGGGGATTGGAGATAATTCACCCCTCCACTTT
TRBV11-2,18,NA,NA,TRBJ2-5,CASSPGGGGLNVRETQYF,TGTGCCAGCAGCCCAGGAGGGGGCGGGCTTAATGTGCGGGAGACCCAGTACTTC
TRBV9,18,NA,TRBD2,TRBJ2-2,CASSVEASGGRQTGELFF,TGTGCCAGCAGCGTAGAGGCTAGCGGGGGTCGTCAAACCGGGGAGCTGTTTTTT
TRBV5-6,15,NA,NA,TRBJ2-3,CASSLQGGGTDTQYF,TGTGCCAGCAGCTTACAGGGAGGGGGCACAGATACGCAGTATTTT
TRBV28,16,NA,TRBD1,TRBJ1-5,CASSLSGQGSGQPQHF,TGTGCCAGCAGTTTATCGGGACAGGGTTCCGGGCAGCCCCAGCATTTT
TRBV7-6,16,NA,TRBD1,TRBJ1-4,CASSLIAGTDVEKLFF,TGTGCCAGCAGCTTAATTGCCGGGACAGATGTTGAAAAACTGTTTTTT
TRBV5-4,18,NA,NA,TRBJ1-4,CASSLGLGRGATNEKLFF,TGTGCCAGCAGCTTGGGACTGGGGCGAGGTGCAACTAATGAAAAACTGTTTTTT
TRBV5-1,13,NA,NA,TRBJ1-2,CASSLAWRLPGTF,TGCGCCAGCAGCTTGGCCTGGAGGCTCCCGGGCACCTTC
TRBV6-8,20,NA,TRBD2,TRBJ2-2,CASSLWGTSGLEGLTGELFF,TGTGCCAGCTCCCTTTGGGGGACTAGCGGGTTGGAGGGGCTTACCGGGGAGCTGTTTTTT
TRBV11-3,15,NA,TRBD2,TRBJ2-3,CASSRKGGRTDTQYF,TGTGCCAGCAGCAGGAAGGGAGGGCGCACAGATACGCAGTATTTT
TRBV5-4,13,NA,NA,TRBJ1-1,CASSRQRNTEAFF,TGTGCCAGCAGCAGGCAGCGAAACACTGAAGCTTTCTTT
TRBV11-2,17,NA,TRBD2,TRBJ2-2,CASSLRAGEFGAGELFF,TGTGCCAGCAGCTTAAGAGCGGGAGAATTCGGGGCCGGGGAGCTGTTTTTT
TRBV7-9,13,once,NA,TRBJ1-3,CASGTLAENTIYF,TGTGCCAGCGGTACCCTCGCGGAAAACACCATATATTTT
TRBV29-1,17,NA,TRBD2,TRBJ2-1,CSVRLAGVFNSYNEQFF,TGCAGCGTTCGACTAGCTGGGGTATTTAACTCCTACAATGAGCAGTTCTTC
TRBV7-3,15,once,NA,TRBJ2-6,CASSLYGSGANVLTF,TGTGCCAGCAGCTTGTACGGGTCTGGGGCCAACGTCCTGACTTTC